This record covers a single T cell receptor (beta chain). What it binds is not known. The length of the CDR3 is 14 residues. Per the germline V gene, CDR1 is SEHNR and CDR2 is FQNEAQ (reference sequence). The V gene lost 3 bases and the J gene lost 5 bases, with 11 bases spanning the gap. The study ran its PCR with 60 Vbeta and 13 Jbeta primers. The protocol was immunoSEQ multiplex PCR, while the TCRdb copy is restricted to in-frame clones and leaves out a portion. The sample includes fewer than 120,000 clones, 75% to 80% of them seen just once. This sample is drawn from a study of cytomegalovirus exposure and HLA in healthy donors. Study-wide results and caveats: According to a later analysis, donors in an Asian-associated ancestry cluster reportedly had fewer N-insertions than the roughly 660-donor mean. In a later analysis, parvovirus B19, influenza, CMV and Epstein-Barr virus appeared linked to several top co-occurrence clusters. Follow-up analysis later connected one missense variant in DCLRE1C with trimming of TCR beta V- and J-genes.

The source of this sequence is a woman aged 25 to 39 in good health and CMV-seronegative. Material: PBMCs. The V gene is TRBV7-9, the J gene TRBJ1-5; D gene uncertain. In DNA form, the CDR3 reads TGTGCCAGCAGCTTTTCAGGTTTCGATCAGCCCCAGCATTTT. It is translated as CASSFSGFDQPQHF.